Described below is a single T cell receptor (beta chain) sequence and its context. This sample stems from a study of cytomegalovirus exposure and HLA in healthy donors. It was with 60 Vbeta and 13 Jbeta primers that the PCR ran. Using immunoSEQ multiplex PCR, the repertoire was profiled, and TCRdb retains in-frame clones only, with some absent. This table has about 130,000 clones, less than 75% appearing once. The CDR3 length is 17 residues. Unmatched junction bases numbered 13, after V lost 1 base and J lost 9 bases. Germline V gives CDR1 SNHLY, CDR2 FYNNEI. The V gene is TRBV2, the J gene TRBJ1-4; 8 bases match TRBD1. The clonotype was recovered from a woman in her thirties or forties in good health and CMV-seropositive. The sample consisted of PBMCs. CDR3 sequence (DNA): TGTGCCAGCAGTGAAGGGACAGGGTTGGGGGAAAGGAAAAAACTGTTTTTT. Protein: CASSEGTGLGERKKLFF.